The 10 T cell receptor beta chains given below trace back to one sample, sequenced in a study of shared clonotypes between healthy human individuals. Terminally differentiated effector memory CD45RA+ cells were excluded by CCR7 positive selection of CD45RO-negative cells. The table came from immunoSEQ multiplex PCR; TCRdb's copy has only in-frame clones and leaves some out. The table has 550,000 to 750,000 clones, just under 97% seen once; the top ten hold around 0.097%. The sample taken for sequencing was naive CD8+ T cells sorted from blood. These receptors were collected from a woman in her twenties or thirties in good health.

This rearrangement joins TRBV4-1 to TRBJ1-4; D ambiguous. Trimming stripped 3 bases from V and 0 bases from J, with 8 bases between. Germline assignment: CDR1 MGHRA and CDR2 YSYEKL. The CDR3 covers 15 residues. The CDR3 coding sequence is TGCGCCAGCAGCCAGAGACCGACAACTAATGAAAAACTGTTTTTT. It codes for CASSQRPTTNEKLFF.

This chain links TRBV27 with TRBJ2-1; 10 positions match TRBD2. V lost 7 bases, J lost 1 base, and 7 bases stayed unmatched. CDR1 is MNHEY and CDR2 is SMNVEV in the germline V gene (reference sequence). This CDR3 is built from 16 residues. For the CDR3, the DNA is TGTGCCAGCAAGTCCCTAGCGGGAGAATCCTACAATGAGCAGTTCTTC. It yields the protein CASKSLAGESYNEQFF.

The table lists this clone with a count of one. This chain joins TRBV7-8 and TRBJ2-3, with TRBD2 as a possible D gene (5 bases). The CDR3 sequence is 14 residues long. The V and J ends lost 5 bases and 6 bases respectively, with 15 bases between them. Germline CDR1 and CDR2: SGHVS and FQNEAQ. The DNA for the CDR3 is TGTGCCAGCAGCCCGCGCCGGACTGTGGATACGCAGTATTTT. Translating gives CASSPRRTVDTQYF.

The J gene is TRBJ2-7, the V gene TRBV4-1; D not certain. Germline loops: CDR1 MGHRA, CDR2 YSYEKL. V shed 2 bases and J shed 5 bases, with 10 bases lying between them. CDR3 size: 13 residues. Here the CDR3 reads CASSQRISNEQYF. As DNA, the CDR3 is TGCGCCAGCAGCCAACGAATCAGTAACGAGCAGTACTTC.

The J gene is TRBJ1-2, the V gene TRBV7-9; D not certain. The ends were cut back, 3 bases at V and 5 bases at J, with 13 bases in the middle. Germline V lookup: CDR1 SEHNR, CDR2 FQNEAQ (reference sequence). The CDR3 runs to 14 residues. For the CDR3, the DNA is TGTGCCAGCAGCTTTGAGCCCGATCTGTATGGCTACACCTTC. Its protein product is CASSFEPDLYGYTF.

The chain carries TRBV5-1 and TRBJ2-2; 13 nucleotides match TRBD2. Losses at the gene ends were 3 bases for V and 8 bases for J; bases not matched to a gene: 10. The germline V gene encodes CDR1 SGHRS and CDR2 YFSETQ. The CDR3 runs to 17 residues. CDR3 in amino acids: CASSYGAGTSGIGELFF. The CDR3 DNA is TGCGCCAGCAGCTATGGCGCCGGGACTAGCGGGATTGGGGAGCTGTTTTTT.

CDR3 sequence reads: CASRKTSDYEQYF. In DNA, the CDR3 is TGTGCCAGCAGGAAGACTAGCGACTACGAGCAGTACTTC. The V and J genes are TRBV28 and TRBJ2-7; 8 positions match TRBD2. Germline trimming cut 6 bases from V and 3 bases from J; bases unmatched to any gene: 4. Looked up from germline, CDR1 is MDHEN and CDR2 is SYDVKM. The CDR3 has 13 amino acids.

With respect to this clone: This same CDR3 is encoded by further DNA sequences in the sample. J is TRBJ2-2 and V is TRBV10-1; 8 nucleotides line up with TRBD1. This CDR3 region has 15 residues. V was clipped by 4 bases and J by 5 bases; unmatched bases: 6. Germline assignment: CDR1 WNHNN and CDR2 SYGVQD (reference sequence). CDR3 nucleotides: TGCGCCAGCAGTGCCGGACAGGGAAATACCGGGGAGCTGTTTTTT. It encodes CASSAGQGNTGELFF.

This chain uses TRBV18 with TRBJ2-1, with D uncertain. Trimming left V 2 bases short and J 3 bases short, with 11 bases between. Germline-derived CDR1 and CDR2 are KGHSH and LQKENI. The CDR3 is 15 amino acids. CDR3 amino acids: CASSPWDGNYNEQFF. In DNA form, the CDR3 reads TGTGCCAGCTCACCATGGGATGGGAACTACAATGAGCAGTTCTTC.

Details on this clone: Other nucleotide sequences in the sample specify the same CDR3. V usage is TRBV9 and J usage is TRBJ2-1; possible D gene TRBD2, 6 bases. V was pared by 7 bases and J by 7 bases, with 12 bases between. Germline lookup yields CDR1 SGDLS and CDR2 YYNGEE. The CDR3 runs to 12 residues. The CDR3: CASSGGGNEQFF. The CDR3 nucleotides read TGTGCCAGCTCGGGTGGAGGGAATGAGCAGTTCTTC.